This T cell receptor beta chain is from a study of HIV-infected patients and healthy controls. General study findings and limits: In HIV-infected patients, the apparent post-therapy Gini index recovery did not replicate in size-matched data. Healthy controls carried many MAIT alpha-chain CDR3s, while HIV+ repertoires had few. Comparisons were complicated because patients and controls had unequal numbers of distinct sequences.

About 450 ng RNA was reverse transcribed with alpha and beta constant-region primers. Alpha and beta chain libraries were made separately by chain-specific third strand synthesis with multiplexing indices. TCRdb reprocessed the 5' RACE reads with MiXCR, giving one entry per CDR3 protein. The sample holds about 18,000 distinct CDR3 sequences; about 8.2% are singletons and the top ten take 5% to 7%. This clonotype was detected ten times or more. Its target is not known. The germline gives CDR1 DFQATT, CDR2 SNEGSKA (reference sequence). There are 15 residues in the CDR3. J was trimmed by 5 bases and V by 6 bases; bases with no gene match: 11. Whole blood was used without fractionation, so all unsorted peripheral T cells were included.

The clonotype comes from an adult in good health. Source material: blood. The chain employs TRBV20-1 and TRBJ2-3; TRBD2 matches 10 bases. The CDR3 region has the DNA TGCAGTGCGCCCGTTACTAGCGGGAAAGTAGATACGCAGTATTTT. This sequence encodes CSAPVTSGKVDTQYF.